The 30 T cell receptor beta chains in this list originate from one sample, sequenced in a study of cytomegalovirus exposure and HLA in healthy donors. The primer mix had 60 Vbeta and 13 Jbeta primers. TCRdb keeps only in-frame clones here, not all; method: immunoSEQ multiplex PCR. The sample has over 150,000 clones, 68% seen once. The sample was PBMCs. The receptors were sampled from a woman aged 40 to 55 in good health and CMV-seropositive.

V and J are TRBV7-9 and TRBJ2-1; D is perhaps TRBD1 (7 bases). Trimming cost V 5 bases and J 12 bases, with 17 bases left between them. CDR3 size: 13 residues. Germline-derived CDR1 and CDR2 are SEHNR and FQNEAQ (reference sequence). The DNA of the CDR3 is TGTGCCAGCAGCCAGGGCACAGGGGAGGTGCAGTTCTTC. Protein: CASSQGTGEVQFF. The variable domain in full, completed from reference TRBV7-9 and TRBJ2-1, reads DTGVSQNPRHKITKRGQNVTFRCDPISEHNRLYWYRQTLGQGPEFLTYFQNEAQLEKSRLLSDRFSAERPKGSFSTLEIQRTEQGDSAMYLCASSQGTGEVQFFGPGTRLTVL.

The chain combines TRBV19 with TRBJ2-5, with 7 nucleotides matching TRBD2. Germline lookup yields CDR1 LNHDA and CDR2 SQIVND (reference sequence). V was pared by 3 bases and J by 4 bases, with 5 bases of the junction left unmatched. The CDR3 spans 14 residues. CDR3 region: CASSMLGGGETQYF. As DNA, the CDR3 is TGTGCCAGTAGTATGTTGGGGGGGGGAGAGACCCAGTACTTC.

The chain uses TRBV6-5 and TRBJ2-7, with D maybe TRBD2 (6 bases). CDR3 length equals 12 residues. Trimming removed 6 bases from V and 5 bases from J, with 11 bases in between. Germline CDR1 is MNHEY and CDR2 is SVGAGI. The CDR3 DNA is TGTGCCAGCAGGGGGACTTTCCACGAGCAGTACTTC. It encodes CASRGTFHEQYF.

The rearrangement links TRBV29-1 to TRBJ2-1, with 8 positions matching TRBD1. The trim removed 5 bases at V and 2 bases at J, leaving 5 bases unmatched. CDR1 SQVTM and CDR2 ANQGSEA come from the germline V gene. This CDR3 has 14 amino acids. CDR3 loop: CSVSQGGAYNEQFF. Written as DNA, the CDR3 is TGCAGCGTTTCACAGGGGGGAGCCTACAATGAGCAGTTCTTC.

The chain is built from TRBV4-3 and TRBJ2-1; 10 bases are shared with TRBD2. V trimming: 4 bases; J trimming: 5 bases; junction bases outside the gene matches: 5. Germline V gives CDR1 LGHNA, CDR2 YSLEER. The CDR3 covers 15 residues. CDR3: CASSRGLAENNEQFF. CDR3 nucleotides: TGCGCCAGCAGCCGCGGACTAGCGGAAAACAATGAGCAGTTCTTC.

The V and J genes are TRBV4-3 and TRBJ1-2; tentatively, D is TRBD1 (6 bases). The ends were cut back, 0 bases at V and 8 bases at J, with 16 bases in the middle. Germline V gene lookup returns CDR1 LGHNA and CDR2 YSLEER. This CDR3 contains 15 residues. The CDR3 DNA is TGCGCCAGCAGCCAAGATGTGGGGGCGCATCTCGGCTACACCTTC. The encoded protein is CASSQDVGAHLGYTF.

In its sample, this clone was seen a few times. The chain has TRBV4-3 and TRBJ1-4; D is perhaps TRBD1 (5 bases). Trimming took 0 bases from V and 8 from J, leaving 10 bases between them. The CDR3 loop spans 14 amino acids. CDR1 is LGHNA, CDR2 YSLEER, per germline. CDR3 residues: CASSQEKRGEKLFF. The CDR3 DNA reads as TGCGCCAGCAGCCAAGAGAAGCGGGGCGAAAAACTGTTTTTT.

J is TRBJ2-5 and V is TRBV7-2, with TRBD2 identical over 10 bases. The CDR3 spans 15 residues. Per the germline V gene, CDR1 is SGHTA and CDR2 is FQGNSA. V gave up 5 bases and J gave up 5 bases; unmatched junction bases: 8. The CDR3 here is CASSHQSGGAETQYF. CDR3 DNA sequence: TGTGCCAGCAGCCACCAGAGCGGGGGGGCCGAGACCCAGTACTTC.

The CDR3 protein is CASSAPGQPYGYTF. For the CDR3, the DNA is TGTGCCAGCAGTGCCCCGGGACAGCCTTATGGCTACACCTTC. This rearrangement joins TRBV6-4 to TRBJ1-2; 7 bases line up with TRBD1. The CDR3 is 14 residues long. The ends lost 4 bases at V and 5 bases at J; junction bases unmatched: 7. CDR1 is MRHNA, CDR2 SNTAGT, per germline.

The gene calls are TRBV4-3 and TRBJ2-5, with TRBD2 identical over 12 bases. This CDR3 region has 18 residues. Germline V gene data show CDR1 as LGHNA and CDR2 as YSLEER. V was pared by 0 bases and J by 5 bases, with 10 bases of the junction left unmatched. Here the CDR3 DNA reads TGCGCCAGCAGCCAAGAATCGTCGGGACTAGCGGGCGTCGAGACCCAGTACTTC. Its translation: CASSQESSGLAGVETQYF.

This clone was recorded a few times. V usage is TRBV6-5 and J usage is TRBJ2-7; TRBD1 might be the D (6 bases). This CDR3 contains 16 residues. Trimming stripped 2 bases from V and 0 bases from J, with 14 bases between. The germline V gene encodes CDR1 MNHEY and CDR2 SVGAGI. CDR3 protein: CASSYLRGTTSYEQYF. CDR3 nucleotide sequence: TGTGCCAGCAGTTACCTCAGGGGAACCACCTCCTACGAGCAGTACTTC.

The rearrangement links TRBV6-5 to TRBJ2-7; 7 nucleotides align to TRBD1. The V and J ends lost 5 bases and 2 bases, in that order; junction bases with no gene match: 6. The germline CDR1 and CDR2 sequences are MNHEY and SVGAGI. The CDR3 runs to 14 residues. The DNA of the CDR3 is TGTGCCAGCAGTACTCGACAGGGAACCTACGAGCAGTACTTC. As protein: CASSTRQGTYEQYF.

This chain joins TRBV5-4 and TRBJ2-5, with a possible D match to TRBD2 (6 bases). Trimming took off 4 bases at V and 1 base at J, with 8 bases between the two ends. From germline, CDR1 is SGHNT and CDR2 YYREEE (reference sequence). The CDR3 has 13 residues. CDR3 in DNA: TGTGCCAGCAGCCCCGGGAGCCAAGAGACCCAGTACTTC. Translation gives CASSPGSQETQYF. The whole variable domain, filled in from reference TRBV5-4 and TRBJ2-5, reads ETGVTQSPTHLIKTRGQQVTLRCSSQSGHNTVSWYQQALGQGPQFIFQYYREEENGRGNFPPRFSGLQFPNYSSELNVNALELDDSALYLCASSPGSQETQYFGPGTRLLVL.

This clone was recorded a few times. The chain is built from TRBV2 and TRBJ2-5; TRBD2 aligns across 7 bases. With 3 bases clipped from V and 2 bases from J, the junction kept 9 bases outside the gene matches. There are 16 residues in the CDR3. Germline CDR1 is SNHLY and CDR2 is FYNNEI. CDR3 amino acids: CASSDWASGGQETQYF. The CDR3 DNA follows: TGTGCCAGCAGTGATTGGGCTAGCGGTGGTCAAGAGACCCAGTACTTC.

The chain employs TRBV5-1 and TRBJ1-3; D ambiguous. The CDR3 is made up of 15 amino acids. The germline V gene has CDR1 SGHRS and CDR2 YFSETQ. V was trimmed by 5 bases and J by 0 bases, leaving 12 bases between them. The CDR3: CASRTVGSSGNTIYF. The CDR3 coding sequence is TGCGCCAGCAGAACGGTGGGGAGCTCTGGAAACACCATATATTTT.

This clone has a handful of counts. J is TRBJ1-1 and V is TRBV27; 11 nucleotides line up with TRBD1. CDR1 and CDR2 (germline): MNHEY, SMNVEV (reference sequence). The CDR3 totals 16 residues. With V trimmed by 6 bases and J by 3 bases, 9 bases remained unmatched. The DNA of the CDR3 is TGTGCCAGCAGCCCGGGACAGGGGGTTCGATACACTGAAGCTTTCTTT. Its translation: CASSPGQGVRYTEAFF.

The genes are TRBV28 and TRBJ2-7, with a weak D call TRBD1 (6 bases). Germline CDR1 is MDHEN and CDR2 is SYDVKM. Trimming cost V 7 bases and J 5 bases, with 15 bases left between them. There are 13 residues in the CDR3. DNA for the CDR3: TGTGCCAGCAAAAGGCAGGGGTCAGACGAGCAGTACTTC. Translating gives CASKRQGSDEQYF.

The CDR3 sequence is CASSEIEDSCNQPQHF. In DNA, the CDR3 is TGTGCCAGCAGTGAAATCGAGGACAGCTGCAATCAGCCCCAGCATTTT. V is TRBV6-1 and J is TRBJ1-5, with a possible D match to TRBD1 (6 bases). CDR1 and CDR2 (germline): MNHNS, SASEGT. This CDR3 is built from 16 residues. Trimming shortened V by 2 bases and J by 2 bases, and 13 bases separated the two germline ends.

With regard to this clone: The same CDR3 can be traced to other DNA sequences in this sample. The J gene is TRBJ1-1, the V gene TRBV27, with D tentatively TRBD1 (5 bases). This CDR3 spans 15 amino acids. V lost 3 bases to trimming and J lost 1 base, with 12 bases between them. From germline, CDR1 is MNHEY and CDR2 SMNVEV (reference sequence). The CDR3 DNA follows: TGTGCCAGCAGTTTTCTCTCGGGGGGGAACACTGAAGCTTTCTTT. This codes for CASSFLSGGNTEAFF.

This clone was picked up a small number of times. The chain is built from TRBV28 and TRBJ2-1; 13 nucleotides match TRBD2. Germline trimming cut 6 bases from V and 5 bases from J; bases unmatched to any gene: 4. Germline assignment: CDR1 MDHEN and CDR2 SYDVKM. This CDR3 has 15 residues. The CDR3 coding sequence is TGTGCCAGCAGCGTTGGACTAGCGGGAGACAATGAGCAGTTCTTC. This gives the protein CASSVGLAGDNEQFF.

The rearrangement uses TRBV11-2 and TRBJ2-5, with TRBD1 matching 9 bases. V lost 6 bases, J lost 5 bases, and 7 bases stayed unmatched. This CDR3 is built from 14 residues. The germline V gene has CDR1 SGHAT and CDR2 FQNNGV. CDR3 loop: CASSLGQGDETQYF. CDR3 sequence (DNA): TGTGCCAGCAGTCTGGGACAGGGTGACGAGACCCAGTACTTC.

This clone was seen only a few times. The chain joins TRBV19 to TRBJ2-7; 11 positions match TRBD1. The CDR3 is 12 residues long. From germline, CDR1 is LNHDA and CDR2 SQIVND (reference sequence). Trimming cost V 8 bases and J 5 bases; bases outside gene matches: 2. The CDR3 protein is CASSDRGHEQYF. The CDR3 DNA reads as TGTGCCAGTTCGGACAGGGGGCACGAGCAGTACTTC.

The V gene is TRBV19, the J gene TRBJ2-1; 16 nucleotides align to TRBD2. V lost 6 bases and J lost 8; bases outside the gene matches: 7. The CDR3 runs 16 residues. Per germline, CDR1 LNHDA and CDR2 SQIVND (reference sequence). CDR3 residues: CASRGTSGRVWDEQFF. For the CDR3, the DNA is TGTGCCAGTAGGGGGACTAGCGGGAGGGTGTGGGATGAGCAGTTCTTC.

This clone was detected once. The chain joins TRBV4-3 to TRBJ2-3, with D perhaps matching TRBD2 (7 bases). Germline CDR1 is LGHNA and CDR2 is YSLEER. There are 16 residues in the CDR3. With 0 bases removed from V and 3 bases from J, the gap between germline ends came to 13 bases. The CDR3, as DNA: TGCGCCAGCAGCCAAGATGGGGGGGGCGCAACAGATACGCAGTATTTT. The encoded protein is CASSQDGGGATDTQYF.

V gene TRBV29-1 combines with J gene TRBJ2-7, with D hard to call. Per the germline V gene, CDR1 is SQVTM and CDR2 is ANQGSEA. The CDR3 runs to 13 residues. V gave up 3 bases and J gave up 5 bases, with 14 bases separating them. The chain's CDR3 is CSVEYLSGNEQYF. CDR3 bases: TGCAGCGTTGAGTACCTTAGTGGTAACGAGCAGTACTTC.

The V and J genes are TRBV5-1 and TRBJ1-1; 8 bases match TRBD1. The length of the CDR3 is 15 residues. Germline V gene lookup returns CDR1 SGHRS and CDR2 YFSETQ. J lost 5 bases, V lost 0 bases, and 6 bases had no gene match. The CDR3 is CASSLGDRRRTEAFF. As DNA, the CDR3 is TGCGCCAGCAGCTTGGGGGACAGGAGAAGGACTGAAGCTTTCTTT.

This clone was recorded a few times. The genes are TRBV6-1 and TRBJ2-1; the match to TRBD1 covers 7 bases. The length of the CDR3 is 16 residues. Germline values: CDR1 MNHNS, CDR2 SASEGT. The V and J ends lost 6 bases and 2 bases, in that order; junction bases with no gene match: 10. DNA of the CDR3: TGTGCCAGCAGGGAACAGGGGCGAGGCACCTACAATGAGCAGTTCTTC. This gives the protein CASREQGRGTYNEQFF.

V and J are TRBV20-1 and TRBJ1-2, with D maybe TRBD1 (5 bases). The germline gives CDR1 DFQATT, CDR2 SNEGSKA (reference sequence). CDR3 length: 11 amino acids. Trimming took off 8 bases at V and 8 bases at J, with 15 bases between the two ends. The CDR3 sequence: CSPSDGGGYTF. The CDR3 DNA reads TGCAGTCCCTCGGACGGGGGGGGCTACACCTTC.

The gene calls are TRBV10-3 and TRBJ2-3, with 12 nucleotides matching TRBD2. The germline gives CDR1 ENHRY, CDR2 SYGVKD. V was clipped by 8 bases and J by 0 bases; unmatched bases: 0. The length of the CDR3 is 14 residues. The CDR3 sequence is CAIGTSGSTDTQYF. Written as DNA, the CDR3 is TGTGCCATCGGGACTAGCGGGAGCACAGATACGCAGTATTTT.

About this clone itself: The limits of the CDR3 on the DNA are not certain, so only TCRdb's listed CDR3 is given. The chain links TRBV9 to TRBJ2-1; the DNA was not compared with TRBD2, the D call given in the table. Germline V gene lookup returns CDR1 SGDLS and CDR2 YYNGEE. The CDR3 length equals 18 residues, ends included. The CDR3 sequence is CASSVESGRAGSYNEQFF.